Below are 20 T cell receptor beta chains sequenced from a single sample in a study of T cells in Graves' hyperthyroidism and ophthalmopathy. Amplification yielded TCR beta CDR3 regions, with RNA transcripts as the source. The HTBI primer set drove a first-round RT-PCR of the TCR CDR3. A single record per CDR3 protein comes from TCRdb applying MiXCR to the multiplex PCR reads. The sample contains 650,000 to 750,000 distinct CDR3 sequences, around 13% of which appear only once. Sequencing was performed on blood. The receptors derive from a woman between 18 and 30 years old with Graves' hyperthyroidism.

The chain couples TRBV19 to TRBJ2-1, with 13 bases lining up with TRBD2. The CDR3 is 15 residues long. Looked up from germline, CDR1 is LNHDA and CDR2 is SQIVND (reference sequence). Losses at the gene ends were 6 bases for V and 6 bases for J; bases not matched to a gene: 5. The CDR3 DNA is TGTGCCAGTAGAGCGGGACTAGCGGGACCCAATGAGCAGTTCTTC. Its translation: CASRAGLAGPNEQFF.

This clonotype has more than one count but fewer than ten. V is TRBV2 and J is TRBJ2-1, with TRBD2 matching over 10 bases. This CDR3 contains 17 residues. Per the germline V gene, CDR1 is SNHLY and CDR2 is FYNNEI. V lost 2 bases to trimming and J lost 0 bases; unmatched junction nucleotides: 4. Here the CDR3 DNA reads TGTGCCAGCAGTGAACCCGGACTAGCGGTCTCCTACAATGAGCAGTTCTTC. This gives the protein CASSEPGLAVSYNEQFF.

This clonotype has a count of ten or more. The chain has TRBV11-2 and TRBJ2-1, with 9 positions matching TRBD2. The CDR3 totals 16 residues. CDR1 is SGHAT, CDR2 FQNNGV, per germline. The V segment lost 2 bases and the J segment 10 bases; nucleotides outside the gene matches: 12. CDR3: CASSLFFSGSKGEQFF. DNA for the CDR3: TGTGCCAGCAGCTTATTCTTTAGCGGGAGCAAAGGCGAGCAGTTCTTC.

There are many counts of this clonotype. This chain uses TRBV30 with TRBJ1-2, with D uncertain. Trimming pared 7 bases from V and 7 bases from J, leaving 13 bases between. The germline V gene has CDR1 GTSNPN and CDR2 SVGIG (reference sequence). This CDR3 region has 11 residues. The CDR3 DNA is TGTGCCTTAACGGGGTCTCGTGGCTACACCTTC. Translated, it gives CALTGSRGYTF.

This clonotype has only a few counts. The CDR3 coding sequence is TGTGCCACCAGCGGTCGACAGGGGGGGGCCTACGAGCAGTACTTC. It specifies CATSGRQGGAYEQYF. The V gene is TRBV15, the J gene TRBJ2-7; TRBD1 agrees at 9 bases. CDR1 LNHNV and CDR2 YYDKDF come from the germline V gene (reference sequence). CDR3 size: 15 residues. Trimming at V came to 5 bases and at J to 2 bases, leaving 7 bases not matched to a gene.

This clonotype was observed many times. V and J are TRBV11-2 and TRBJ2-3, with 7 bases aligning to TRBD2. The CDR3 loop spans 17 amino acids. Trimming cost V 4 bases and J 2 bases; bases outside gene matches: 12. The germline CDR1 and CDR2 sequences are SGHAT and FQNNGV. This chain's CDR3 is CASSSLLAEDPTDTQYF. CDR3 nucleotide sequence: TGTGCCAGCAGCTCGCTTCTAGCGGAGGACCCCACAGATACGCAGTATTTT.

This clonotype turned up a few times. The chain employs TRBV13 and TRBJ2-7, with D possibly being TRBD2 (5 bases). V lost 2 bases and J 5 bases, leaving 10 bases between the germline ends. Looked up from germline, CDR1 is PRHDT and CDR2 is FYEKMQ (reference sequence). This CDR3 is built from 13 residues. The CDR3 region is CASSLLAPHEQYF. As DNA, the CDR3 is TGTGCCAGCAGCTTACTAGCTCCCCACGAGCAGTACTTC.

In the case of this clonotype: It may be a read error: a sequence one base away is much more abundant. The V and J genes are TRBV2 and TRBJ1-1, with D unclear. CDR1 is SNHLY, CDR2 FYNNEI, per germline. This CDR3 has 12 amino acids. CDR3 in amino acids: CASTVMNTEASF. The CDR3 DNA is TGTGCCAGCACGGTAATGAACACTGAAGCTTCCTTT.

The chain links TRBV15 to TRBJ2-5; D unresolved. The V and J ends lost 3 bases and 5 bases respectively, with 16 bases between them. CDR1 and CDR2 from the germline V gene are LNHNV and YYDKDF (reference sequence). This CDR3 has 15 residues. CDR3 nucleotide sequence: TGTGCCACCAGCAGTGGCCTGCTAAGCTGGGAGACCCAGTACTTC. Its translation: CATSSGLLSWETQYF.

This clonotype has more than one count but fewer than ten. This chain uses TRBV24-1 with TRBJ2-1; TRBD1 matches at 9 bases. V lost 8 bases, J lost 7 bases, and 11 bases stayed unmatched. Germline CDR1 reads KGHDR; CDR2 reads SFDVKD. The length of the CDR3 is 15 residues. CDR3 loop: CATNGNRGRENEQFF. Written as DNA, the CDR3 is TGTGCCACCAATGGGAACAGGGGGCGGGAAAATGAGCAGTTCTTC.

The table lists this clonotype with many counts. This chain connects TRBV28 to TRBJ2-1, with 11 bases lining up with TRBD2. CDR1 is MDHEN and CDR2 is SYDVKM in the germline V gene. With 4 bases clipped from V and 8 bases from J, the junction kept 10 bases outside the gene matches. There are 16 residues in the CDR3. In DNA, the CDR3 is TGTGCCAGCAGTTCCCAACTAGCGGGAGCGTCTGATGAGCAGTTCTTC. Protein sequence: CASSSQLAGASDEQFF.

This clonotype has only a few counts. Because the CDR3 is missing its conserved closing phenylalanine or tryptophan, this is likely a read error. The CDR3 sequence is CASSTQDRANTEAFS. Written as DNA, the CDR3 is TGCGCCAGCAGCACACAGGATCGGGCCAACACTGAAGCTTTCTCT. The chain carries TRBV4-3 and TRBJ1-1, with D tentatively TRBD1 (5 bases). Germline lookup yields CDR1 LGHNA and CDR2 YSLEER. The CDR3 is made up of 15 amino acids. V lost 5 bases to trimming and J lost 2 bases, with 15 bases between them.

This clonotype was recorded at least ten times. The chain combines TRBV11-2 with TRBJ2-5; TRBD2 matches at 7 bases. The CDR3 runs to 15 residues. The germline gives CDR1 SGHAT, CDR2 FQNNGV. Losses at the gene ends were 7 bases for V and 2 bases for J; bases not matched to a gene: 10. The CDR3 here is CASTKAAGEQETQYF. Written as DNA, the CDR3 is TGTGCCAGCACTAAGGCGGCGGGAGAACAAGAGACCCAGTACTTC.

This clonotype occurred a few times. The CDR3 DNA reads TGTGCCAGCAGCTCGCCAGACTTAAACTATGGCTACACCTTC. As protein: CASSSPDLNYGYTF. The genes are TRBV5-8 and TRBJ1-2, with D unclear. Germline V gene lookup returns CDR1 SGHTS and CDR2 YDEGEE. V lost 3 bases and J 2 bases, leaving 11 bases between the germline ends. The CDR3 totals 14 residues.

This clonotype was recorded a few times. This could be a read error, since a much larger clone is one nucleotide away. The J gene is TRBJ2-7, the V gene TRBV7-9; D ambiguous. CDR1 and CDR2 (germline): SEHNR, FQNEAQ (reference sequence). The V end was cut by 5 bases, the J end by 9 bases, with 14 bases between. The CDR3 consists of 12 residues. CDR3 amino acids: CASSQRDHGQYF. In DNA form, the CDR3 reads TGTGCCAGCAGCCAACGAGACCACGGGCAGTACTTC.

Written as DNA, the CDR3 is TGCAGTGCTAGGGCCGGGACAGCTAATGAAAAACTGTTTTTT. Translated, it gives CSARAGTANEKLFF. The V call is TRBV20-1, the J call TRBJ1-4, with 7 nucleotides matching TRBD1. The germline V gene encodes CDR1 DFQATT and CDR2 SNEGSKA (reference sequence). The J segment lost 3 bases and the V segment lost 3 bases, leaving 4 bases of the junction unmatched. The CDR3 has 14 residues.

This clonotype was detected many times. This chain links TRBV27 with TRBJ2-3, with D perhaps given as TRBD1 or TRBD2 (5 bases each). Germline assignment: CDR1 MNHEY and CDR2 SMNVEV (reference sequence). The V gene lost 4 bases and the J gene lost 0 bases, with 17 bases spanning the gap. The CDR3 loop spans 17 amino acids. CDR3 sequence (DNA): TGTGCCAGCAGTTCCGGGACCAACCTCTTTAGCACAGATACGCAGTATTTT. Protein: CASSSGTNLFSTDTQYF.

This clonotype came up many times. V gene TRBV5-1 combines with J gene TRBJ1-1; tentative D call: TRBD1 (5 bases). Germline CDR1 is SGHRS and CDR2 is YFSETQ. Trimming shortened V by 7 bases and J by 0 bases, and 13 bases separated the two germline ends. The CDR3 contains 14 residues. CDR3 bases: TGCGCCAGCGGGTTGGGACCTGTGAACACTGAAGCTTTCTTT. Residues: CASGLGPVNTEAFF.

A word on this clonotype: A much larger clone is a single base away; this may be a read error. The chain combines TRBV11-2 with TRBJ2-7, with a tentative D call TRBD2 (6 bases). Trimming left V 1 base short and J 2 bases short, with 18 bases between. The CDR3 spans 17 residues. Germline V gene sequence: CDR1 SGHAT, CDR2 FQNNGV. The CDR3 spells CASSLGSTGVFTYEQYF. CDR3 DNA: TGTGCCAGCAGCTTAGGCTCCACGGGGGTCTTCACCTACGAGCAGTACTTC.

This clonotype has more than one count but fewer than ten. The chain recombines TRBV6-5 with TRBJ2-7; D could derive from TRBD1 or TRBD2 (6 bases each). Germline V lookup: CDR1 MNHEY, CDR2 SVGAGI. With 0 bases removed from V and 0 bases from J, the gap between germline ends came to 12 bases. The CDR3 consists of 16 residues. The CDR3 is CASSYSARGLSYEQYF. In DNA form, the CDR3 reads TGTGCCAGCAGTTACTCCGCCAGGGGACTCTCCTACGAGCAGTACTTC.